This TCR beta chain was identified in a study of Graves' ophthalmopathy and Graves' hyperthyroidism. For repertoire sequencing, the TCR beta CDR3 regions were amplified from RNA transcripts. The first-round RT-PCR employed HTBI primers together with the Qiagen OneStep RT-PCR kit. A multiplex PCR was then performed as the second round. One entry per CDR3 protein results from TCRdb running MiXCR on the multiplex PCR reads. The sample holds hundreds of thousands of distinct CDR3 sequences, 21% seen once. CDR1 and CDR2 (germline): SNHLY, FYNNEI. Trimming left V 7 bases short and J 6 bases short, with 15 bases between. This CDR3 has 13 residues. In this sample, this clonotype turned up many times. Reliance was placed on clinical symptoms, serum thyroxine, TRAb, thyroid ultrasound and orbital computed tomography for diagnosis.

The sequence derives from a woman younger than 35 with stable Graves' hyperthyroidism. The chain has TRBV2 and TRBJ1-1; the D is unclear. The source material was peripheral blood. In DNA form, the CDR3 reads TGTGCCAGCACCCCATTCCCGTCGGCTGAAGCTTTCTTT. As protein: CASTPFPSAEAFF.